Shown below are 6 T cell receptor beta chains from a single sample sequenced in a study of T-cell memory formation after mild COVID-19. TCRdb ran MiXCR on the 5' RACE reads and lists one entry per CDR3 protein. The profile shows around 49,000 distinct CDR3 sequences, 27% of them singletons. Sequencing was carried out using PBMCs or a T cell subset sorted from them (not recorded which). Every receptor here comes from a man aged 18-30 years who had mild COVID-19 (a few samples of this study predate the infection). Cell type and time point are not known.

The chain is built from TRBV24-1 and TRBJ2-5; 8 nucleotides line up with TRBD1. The germline V gene encodes CDR1 KGHDR and CDR2 SFDVKD. Trimming cost V 7 bases and J 5 bases; bases outside gene matches: 11. This CDR3 is built from 15 residues. CDR3 DNA: TGTGCCACCAGCCGGACAGGGCGATCTCAGGAGACCCAGTACTTC. This sequence encodes CATSRTGRSQETQYF.

The chain carries TRBV15 and TRBJ2-3; D is unresolved. The germline V and J ends were trimmed by 2 bases and 0 bases, with 9 bases remaining between them. The CDR3 loop spans 15 amino acids. Germline values: CDR1 LNHNV, CDR2 YYDKDF (reference sequence). CDR3 protein: CATSRHRGSTDTQYF. CDR3 in DNA: TGTGCCACCAGCAGACACCGAGGCAGCACAGATACGCAGTATTTT.

This chain links TRBV4-1 with TRBJ1-1; the D is unclear. V was cut by 2 bases and J by 1 base, with 11 bases left in between. This CDR3 is built from 15 residues. Germline CDR1 reads MGHRA; CDR2 reads YSYEKL. CDR3 residues: CASSQPAGPNTEAFF. CDR3 bases: TGCGCCAGCAGCCAACCCGCGGGTCCGAACACTGAAGCTTTCTTT.

The chain is built from TRBV6-1 and TRBJ2-3, with a tentative D call TRBD1 (6 bases). Looked up from germline, CDR1 is MNHNS and CDR2 is SASEGT. V lost 7 bases to trimming and J lost 9 bases, with 23 bases between them. CDR3 length equals 15 residues. CDR3 sequence: CASNPLLTGTQTQYF. In DNA form, the CDR3 reads TGTGCCAGCAATCCACTACTTACAGGGACCCAGACGCAGTATTTT.

This sequence joins TRBV5-1 and TRBJ2-1; D is undetermined. The V gene's germline CDR1 is SGHRS and CDR2 YFSETQ. CDR3 length: 13 amino acids. Trimming removed 4 bases at V and 5 bases at J, with 10 bases between. This CDR3 reads CASSGWGNNEQFF. The CDR3 nucleotides are TGCGCCAGCAGCGGGTGGGGAAACAATGAGCAGTTCTTC.

The chain combines TRBV4-2 with TRBJ2-3; D possibly corresponds to TRBD1 (6 bases). The CDR3 runs 18 residues. CDR1 LGHNA and CDR2 YNFKEQ come from the germline V gene. Trimming shortened V by 0 bases and J by 2 bases, and 18 bases separated the two germline ends. In DNA form, the CDR3 reads TGTGCCAGCAGCCAAGAACCACCGGCAGGGGTAGACACAGATACGCAGTATTTT. It is translated as CASSQEPPAGVDTDTQYF.